Shown below are 30 T cell receptor beta chains from a single sample sequenced in a study of regulatory T cells in long-lasting Graves disease. Building of the TCR beta libraries involved iRepertoire HTBI primers and Arm-PCR of CDR3 regions. TCRdb itself ran the multiplex PCR reads through MiXCR, one entry per CDR3 protein. The profile shows about 400,000 distinct CDR3 sequences, about a fifth of them singletons. The time point denotes: persistent/refractory GD, antithyroid drugs over 5 years with positive TRAb. RNA from PBMCs was the source of the TCR library. The sample was peripheral blood mononuclear cells (PBMCs), taken when the disease was refractory, from a patient treated with antithyroid drugs. These receptors were taken from a female donor with Graves disease.

This clonotype was seen more than once but under ten times. The chain is built from TRBV7-9 and TRBJ2-5; 7 bases fit TRBD1. Looked up from germline, CDR1 is SEHNR and CDR2 is FQNEAQ (reference sequence). The CDR3 runs to 18 residues. The V gene end was trimmed by 6 bases and the J gene end by 0 bases; junction bases not matched to a gene: 16. The CDR3 DNA is TGTGCCAGCAGTTTTACTTACCCGGGACAGAAGTACCAAGAGACCCAGTACTTC. Amino acid sequence: CASSFTYPGQKYQETQYF.

There are a few counts of this clonotype. This chain uses TRBV20-1 with TRBJ1-5; 8 nucleotides agree with TRBD1. The J segment lost 5 bases and the V segment lost 3 bases, leaving 15 bases of the junction unmatched. CDR1 is DFQATT, CDR2 SNEGSKA, per germline (reference sequence). This CDR3 has 17 residues. The CDR3 loop reads CSASPSYYRGRDQPQHF. The DNA of the CDR3 is TGCAGTGCTAGTCCCTCATATTACAGGGGGAGAGATCAGCCCCAGCATTTT.

The rearrangement uses TRBV9 and TRBJ2-5; 8 positions match TRBD1. V gave up 1 base and J gave up 2 bases; unmatched junction bases: 4. CDR3 length: 15 residues. CDR1 is SGDLS, CDR2 YYNGEE, per germline. The CDR3 DNA sequence: TGTGCCAGCAGCGTAACAGGGGGTCAACAAGAGACCCAGTACTTC. Translation: CASSVTGGQQETQYF. The full variable domain, its missing parts supplied by reference TRBV9 and TRBJ2-5, is DSGVTQTPKHLITATGQRVTLRCSPRSGDLSVYWYQQSLDQGLQFLIQYYNGEERAKGNILERFSAQQFPDLHSELNLSSLELGDSALYFCASSVTGGQQETQYFGPGTRLLVL.

This clonotype was picked up a small number of times. The chain links TRBV7-9 to TRBJ1-1; TRBD1 aligns across 7 bases. V lost 3 bases and J lost 1; bases outside the gene matches: 5. Germline V CDR1 and CDR2: SEHNR, FQNEAQ (reference sequence). The CDR3 extends over 15 amino acids. The CDR3 spells CASSLLDRKNTEAFF. Here the CDR3 DNA reads TGTGCCAGCAGCTTGCTGGACAGGAAGAACACTGAAGCTTTCTTT.

The chain couples TRBV19 to TRBJ1-1, with D possibly matching TRBD1 (5 bases). The CDR3 extends over 13 amino acids. Germline values: CDR1 LNHDA, CDR2 SQIVND (reference sequence). V gave up 5 bases and J gave up 7 bases, with 14 bases separating them. This chain's CDR3 is CASSAQEVIEAFF. CDR3 in DNA: TGTGCCAGTAGTGCACAGGAGGTAATTGAAGCTTTCTTT. Variable domain in full (rest from reference TRBV19 and TRBJ1-1): DGGITQSPKYLFRKEGQNVTLSCEQNLNHDAMYWYRQDPGQGLRLIYYSQIVNDFQKGDIAEGYSVSREKKESFPLTVTSAQKNPTAFYLCASSAQEVIEAFFGQGTRLTVV.

The sample holds a few counts of this clonotype. The chain joins TRBV20-1 to TRBJ2-7, with TRBD2 matching over 9 bases. Germline trimming cut 2 bases from V and 4 bases from J; bases unmatched to any gene: 12. The CDR3 loop spans 16 amino acids. The germline V gene has CDR1 DFQATT and CDR2 SNEGSKA (reference sequence). In nucleotides, the CDR3 is TGCAGTGCTAGACAAATTGGGTTAGCGGGAGATTACGAGCAGTACTTC. It yields the protein CSARQIGLAGDYEQYF.

The J gene is TRBJ2-5, the V gene TRBV20-1, with TRBD2 as a possible D gene (7 bases). CDR3 length equals 17 residues. The V gene lost 1 base and the J gene lost 4 bases, with 22 bases spanning the gap. The germline V gene encodes CDR1 DFQATT and CDR2 SNEGSKA (reference sequence). Here the CDR3 DNA reads TGCAGTGCTAGAGGGAGTGCGGGGGTCAGGGGTCGAGAGACCCAGTACTTC. Translated: CSARGSAGVRGRETQYF.

This clonotype turned up a few times. J is TRBJ2-3 and V is TRBV28; D is ambiguous. Germline loops: CDR1 MDHEN, CDR2 SYDVKM. V was cut by 7 bases and J by 5 bases, with 19 bases left in between. The CDR3 loop spans 15 amino acids. CDR3 in amino acids: CASTLGQAAGDTQYF. DNA of the CDR3: TGTGCCAGCACCCTTGGGCAGGCGGCAGGAGATACGCAGTATTTT.

V gene TRBV10-2 combines with J gene TRBJ2-2, with a possible D match to TRBD2 (5 bases). This CDR3 contains 12 residues. Trimming stripped 7 bases from V and 4 bases from J, with 7 bases between. Germline assignment: CDR1 WSHSY and CDR2 SAAADI. Written as DNA, the CDR3 is TGCGCCAGCAAGCGGCGCACCGGGGAGCTGTTTTTT. Translated: CASKRRTGELFF.

This clonotype was picked up many times. The chain carries TRBV27 and TRBJ1-6, with 8 bases identical to TRBD1. The germline V gene has CDR1 MNHEY and CDR2 SMNVEV (reference sequence). The CDR3 consists of 15 residues. Losses at the gene ends were 4 bases for V and 10 bases for J; bases not matched to a gene: 9. The CDR3 reads CASSSVQGARSPLHF. In DNA, the CDR3 is TGTGCCAGCAGTTCTGTGCAGGGGGCGCGATCACCCCTCCACTTT.

The V gene is TRBV5-1, the J gene TRBJ2-1; TRBD1 matches 10 bases. Germline CDR1 is SGHRS and CDR2 is YFSETQ. The CDR3 totals 13 residues. J lost 10 bases, V lost 1 base, and 2 bases had no gene match. CDR3 residues: CASSLRTGGEQFF. CDR3 DNA: TGCGCCAGCAGCTTGCGGACAGGGGGGGAGCAGTTCTTC.

The CDR3 DNA reads TGTGCCAGCACCCGAAGGCCGAATGATCAGCCCCAGCATTTT. As protein: CASTRRPNDQPQHF. The V and J genes are TRBV14 and TRBJ1-5; D is unclear. Trimming cost V 7 bases and J 5 bases, with 15 bases left between them. Germline-derived CDR1 and CDR2 are SGHDN and FVKESK. This CDR3 is built from 14 residues.

The chain uses TRBV15 and TRBJ2-5; 7 nucleotides match TRBD2. Germline values: CDR1 LNHNV, CDR2 YYDKDF (reference sequence). J lost 5 bases, V lost 1 base, and 10 bases had no gene match. The CDR3 is 16 residues long. CDR3 protein: CATSRVGGSLRETQYF. The CDR3 region has the DNA TGTGCCACCAGCAGAGTGGGCGGGAGTCTAAGGGAGACCCAGTACTTC.

Ten or more counts support this clonotype. Here the CDR3 reads CASRRGGAFF. The CDR3, as DNA: TGTGCCAGCAGAAGGGGGGGAGCTTTCTTT. The rearrangement joins TRBV28 to TRBJ1-1, with a possible D match to TRBD1 (6 bases). Between the trimmed V and J ends, which lost 6 bases and 10 bases, there was a span of 9 bases. Germline CDR1 reads MDHEN; CDR2 reads SYDVKM. The CDR3 has 10 amino acids. Supplemented by reference TRBV28 and TRBJ1-1, the full variable domain reads DVKVTQSSRYLVKRTGEKVFLECVQDMDHENMFWYRQDPGLGLRLIYFSYDVKMKEKGDIPEGYSVSREKKERFSLILESASTNQTSMYLCASRRGGAFFGQGTRLTVV.

This chain connects TRBV5-1 to TRBJ2-7; D unresolved. CDR1 and CDR2 from the germline V gene are SGHRS and YFSETQ. This CDR3 comprises 13 residues. The V and J ends lost 4 bases and 0 bases respectively, with 8 bases between them. The CDR3 spells CASSVSSSYEQYF. In DNA form, the CDR3 reads TGCGCCAGCAGCGTCAGTAGCTCCTACGAGCAGTACTTC.

This clonotype was recorded many times. The chain recombines TRBV12-3 or TRBV12-4 with TRBJ2-7; 7 bases are a match to TRBD2. The CDR3 loop spans 12 amino acids. Germline trimming cut 3 bases from V and 11 bases from J; bases unmatched to any gene: 7. The chain's CDR3 is CASSLGAGKEYF. The CDR3 DNA follows: TGTGCCAGCAGTTTGGGAGCGGGAAAAGAGTACTTC.

This clonotype was seen repeatedly, ten times or more. The chain has TRBV7-2 and TRBJ1-2; D is undetermined. Trimming stripped 1 base from V and 4 bases from J, with 7 bases between. This CDR3 is built from 13 residues. Germline V gene sequence: CDR1 SGHTA, CDR2 FQGNSA. The CDR3 here is CASSLEGIYGYTF. The CDR3 DNA reads TGTGCCAGCAGCTTAGAAGGGATCTATGGCTACACCTTC. Supplemented by reference TRBV7-2 and TRBJ1-2, the full variable domain reads GAGVSQSPSNKVTEKGKDVELRCDPISGHTALYWYRQSLGQGLEFLIYFQGNSAPDKSGLPSDRFSAERTGGSVSTLTIQRTQQEDSAVYLCASSLEGIYGYTFGSGTRLTVV.

V gene TRBV7-9 combines with J gene TRBJ1-1; unclear D gene. The CDR3 covers 18 residues. V was cut by 4 bases and J by 1 base, with 22 bases left in between. The V gene's germline CDR1 is SEHNR and CDR2 FQNEAQ (reference sequence). DNA of the CDR3: TGTGCCAGCAGCTCGTACTCGGACGAACGTAACTCGAACACTGAAGCTTTCTTT. It codes for CASSSYSDERNSNTEAFF.

This clonotype was seen repeatedly, ten times or more. The rearrangement joins TRBV4-3 to TRBJ1-4; D unclear. The CDR3 sequence is 14 residues long. CDR1 LGHNA and CDR2 YSLEER come from the germline V gene. The germline V and J ends were trimmed by 2 bases and 8 bases, with 12 bases remaining between them. CDR3 sequence (DNA): TGCGCCAGCAGCCAATTGGGCCAAGGGGAAAAACTGTTTTTT. Encoded protein: CASSQLGQGEKLFF.

This clonotype was picked up many times. This chain connects TRBV6-1 to TRBJ2-5; D might be TRBD1 or TRBD2, each matching 6 bases. Germline CDR1 and CDR2: MNHNS and SASEGT. Between the trimmed V and J ends, which lost 7 bases and 5 bases, there was a span of 17 bases. The CDR3 runs to 14 residues. The CDR3 coding sequence is TGTGCCAGCATGAAGGGGGGTCTTGCGGAGACCCAGTACTTC. It is translated as CASMKGGLAETQYF.

This clonotype was counted a few times. The V gene is TRBV2, the J gene TRBJ2-4; the match to TRBD2 covers 7 bases. J was trimmed by 10 bases and V by 8 bases; bases with no gene match: 8. The length of the CDR3 is 12 residues. Germline CDR1 is SNHLY and CDR2 is FYNNEI. As DNA, the CDR3 is TGTGCCAGCCAGGCGGGAGCTAGTATTCAGTACTTC. Translated, it gives CASQAGASIQYF. Looking up the rest from reference TRBV2 and TRBJ2-4 gives the full variable domain: EPEVTQTPSHQVTQMGQEVILRCVPISNHLYFYWYRQILGQKVEFLVSFYNNEISEKSEIFDDQFSVERPDGSNFTLKIRSTKLEDSAMYFCASQAGASIQYFGAGTRLSVL.

In this sample, this clonotype turned up a few times. This chain links TRBV3-1 with TRBJ2-4; D ambiguous. The germline CDR1 and CDR2 sequences are LGHDT and YNNKEL (reference sequence). The V end was cut by 2 bases, the J end by 0 bases, with 8 bases between. The CDR3 loop spans 15 amino acids. As DNA, the CDR3 is TGTGCCAGCAGCCAATCATCCACAGCCAAAAACATTCAGTACTTC. The encoded protein is CASSQSSTAKNIQYF.

This sequence joins TRBV6-1 and TRBJ2-7; weak D call: TRBD2 (6 bases). This CDR3 has 12 residues. Germline values: CDR1 MNHNS, CDR2 SASEGT. V was cut by 7 bases and J by 9 bases, with 16 bases left in between. CDR3 region: CASTDRRGGQYF. CDR3 DNA sequence: TGTGCCAGCACCGACCGGAGGGGAGGGCAGTACTTC.

This clonotype was seen a handful of times. CDR3: CASRRTGGSNYGYTF. CDR3 DNA sequence: TGTGCCAGCAGGCGTACAGGGGGTTCTAACTATGGCTACACCTTC. The gene calls are TRBV7-2 and TRBJ1-2, with 8 bases that match TRBD1. Trimming cost V 6 bases and J 0 bases; bases outside gene matches: 6. The CDR3 totals 15 residues. The V gene's germline CDR1 is SGHTA and CDR2 FQGNSA.

This clonotype came up many times. The chain links TRBV30 to TRBJ2-7; 8 bases agree with TRBD2. V was pared by 1 base and J by 1 base, with 6 bases of the junction left unmatched. Germline loops: CDR1 GTSNPN, CDR2 SVGIG (reference sequence). CDR3 length equals 15 residues. The CDR3 here is CAWSGLAGGSYEQYF. CDR3 bases: TGTGCCTGGAGTGGGCTGGCGGGAGGTTCCTACGAGCAGTACTTC.

This clonotype was seen a handful of times. This sequence joins TRBV11-2 and TRBJ2-3; D unclear. The CDR3 consists of 15 residues. Trimming removed 5 bases at V and 0 bases at J, with 12 bases between. Germline V gene sequence: CDR1 SGHAT, CDR2 FQNNGV. The chain's CDR3 is CASSQVRISTDTQYF. CDR3 DNA: TGTGCCAGCAGCCAAGTCCGGATTAGCACAGATACGCAGTATTTT.

The sample holds many counts of this clonotype. This chain uses TRBV3-1 with TRBJ2-5; no firm D call. Germline CDR1 and CDR2: LGHDT and YNNKEL (reference sequence). The CDR3 loop spans 13 amino acids. With 7 bases removed from V and 2 bases from J, the gap between germline ends came to 11 bases. CDR3 sequence: CASTGLRQETQYF. DNA for the CDR3: TGTGCCAGCACGGGCCTTAGGCAAGAGACCCAGTACTTC.

This sequence joins TRBV28 and TRBJ1-2; weak D call: TRBD1 (6 bases). V gave up 10 bases and J gave up 5 bases, with 20 bases separating them. Germline CDR1 is MDHEN and CDR2 is SYDVKM. This CDR3 is built from 14 residues. This chain's CDR3 is CANTPLGAGYGYTF. The CDR3 nucleotides read TGTGCCAACACCCCACTGGGGGCCGGTTATGGCTACACCTTC.

This clonotype was counted only a few times. The genes are TRBV29-1 and TRBJ2-5; 10 nucleotides match TRBD2. The germline gives CDR1 SQVTM, CDR2 ANQGSEA. V lost 1 base to trimming and J lost 13 bases; unmatched junction nucleotides: 9. The CDR3 contains 13 residues. The CDR3 reads CSVEALLAGVLYF. DNA of the CDR3: TGCAGCGTTGAAGCCCTGCTAGCGGGAGTCCTGTACTTC. The whole variable domain, remainder taken from reference TRBV29-1 and TRBJ2-5, is SAVISQKPSRDICQRGTSLTIQCQVDSQVTMMFWYRQQPGQSLTLIATANQGSEATYESGFVIDKFPISRPNLTFSTLTVSNMSPEDSSIYLCSVEALLAGVLYFGPGTRLLVL.

This clonotype came up many times. The V and J genes are TRBV28 and TRBJ1-1, with 7 positions matching TRBD1. From germline, CDR1 is MDHEN and CDR2 SYDVKM. The CDR3 consists of 16 residues. Trimming cost V 0 bases and J 3 bases; bases outside gene matches: 7. The CDR3 coding sequence is TGTGCCAGCAGTTTATGGGCAGGGGGAGATTACACTGAAGCTTTCTTT. Its protein product is CASSLWAGGDYTEAFF.